The 32 T cell receptor beta chains listed next were all sequenced from one sample in a study of naive and memory T cell subsets. An equimolar mix of two oligonucleotides served as the beta constant-region primer for TRBC1 and TRBC2. TCRdb processed the UMI-ligation and nested PCR reads anew with MiXCR; each CDR3 protein has one entry. The data show around 35,000 distinct CDR3 sequences, 13% seen once. Sequencing was carried out using effector memory CD4+ T cells from blood. The subset: effector memory, CD45RA- CD27-. The source of these receptors is a human donor in good health.

This clonotype was seen more than once but under ten times. This rearrangement joins TRBV7-6 to TRBJ2-2; D call uncertain. The germline V and J ends were trimmed by 5 bases and 9 bases, with 10 bases remaining between them. In germline, CDR1 is SGHVS, CDR2 FNYEAQ. The CDR3 has 12 amino acids. The DNA of the CDR3 is TGTGCCAGCAGCCTACCCGACCGGGAGCTGTTTTTT. This encodes CASSLPDRELFF.

This clonotype has only a few counts. The chain links TRBV4-3 to TRBJ2-4, with 12 bases aligning to TRBD2. With 5 bases clipped from V and 0 bases from J, the junction kept 8 bases outside the gene matches. The CDR3 spans 18 residues. The germline gives CDR1 LGHNA, CDR2 YSLEER. In nucleotides, the CDR3 is TGCGCCAGCAGCGAAAGACTAGCGGGAGAAGTAGCCAAAAACATTCAGTACTTC. It specifies CASSERLAGEVAKNIQYF.

At least ten counts were recorded for this clonotype. This chain uses TRBV4-2 with TRBJ2-7; 8 bases line up with TRBD2. The V and J ends lost 4 bases and 3 bases, in that order; junction bases with no gene match: 8. The CDR3 is 15 residues long. Germline CDR1 is LGHNA and CDR2 is YNFKEQ. The CDR3 coding sequence is TGTGCCAGCAGCCGGCCCGGGACTAGAGACTACGAGCAGTACTTC. Amino acid sequence: CASSRPGTRDYEQYF.

The chain recombines TRBV28 with TRBJ2-5, with 11 nucleotides matching TRBD2. Looked up from germline, CDR1 is MDHEN and CDR2 is SYDVKM. This CDR3 region has 13 residues. The J segment lost 5 bases and the V segment lost 10 bases, leaving 6 bases of the junction unmatched. The CDR3: CATYSGRGETQYF. In DNA form, the CDR3 reads TGTGCCACCTATAGCGGGAGGGGGGAGACCCAGTACTTC.

J is TRBJ1-1 and V is TRBV4-2, with TRBD1 as a possible D gene (6 bases). The V and J ends lost 7 bases and 2 bases respectively, with 14 bases between them. CDR1 LGHNA and CDR2 YNFKEQ come from the germline V gene. There are 14 residues in the CDR3. CDR3 nucleotide sequence: TGTGCCAGCATAGAGGACAGATTTAACACTGAAGCTTTCTTT. This encodes CASIEDRFNTEAFF.

The chain carries TRBV27 and TRBJ1-1; D possibly corresponds to TRBD1 (6 bases). The CDR3 covers 15 residues. Trimming took off 7 bases at V and 0 bases at J, with 15 bases between the two ends. Germline assignment: CDR1 MNHEY and CDR2 SMNVEV (reference sequence). The CDR3 is CASTPQGIMNTEAFF. Here the CDR3 DNA reads TGTGCCAGCACCCCCCAGGGGATTATGAACACTGAAGCTTTCTTT.

This clonotype counts as medium-sized. The chain has TRBV6-4 and TRBJ2-2; either TRBD1 or TRBD2 may fit D (5 bases each). From germline, CDR1 is MRHNA and CDR2 SNTAGT. V was shortened by 4 bases and J by 4 bases, with 13 bases between the two germline ends. The CDR3 extends over 15 amino acids. The CDR3 nucleotides read TGTGCCAGCAGTGGACAGTCGGCGGGCACCGGGGAGCTGTTTTTT. This translates into CASSGQSAGTGELFF.

The chain couples TRBV7-9 to TRBJ1-3; 7 positions match TRBD1. CDR3 length: 17 residues. After removal of 6 bases from V and 1 base from J, the junction contained 12 bases not matched to a gene. Per the germline V gene, CDR1 is SEHNR and CDR2 is FQNEAQ (reference sequence). CDR3 loop: CASSSNPGQKSGNTIYF. DNA for the CDR3: TGTGCCAGCAGTTCCAATCCGGGACAGAAATCTGGAAACACCATATATTTT.

CDR3 DNA sequence: TGTGCCAGCAGCCAAGATGATAGCACTGAAGCTTTCTTT. This codes for CASSQDDSTEAFF. The V and J genes are TRBV4-2 and TRBJ1-1; D remains unclear. V lost 0 bases and J 4 bases, leaving 6 bases between the germline ends. This CDR3 has 13 residues. The germline CDR1 and CDR2 sequences are LGHNA and YNFKEQ.

This clonotype was found many times. The chain has TRBV5-1 and TRBJ2-7; D remains unclear. Germline CDR1 reads SGHRS; CDR2 reads YFSETQ. V dropped 0 bases and J dropped 5 bases, with 12 bases sitting between them. This CDR3 comprises 14 residues. The CDR3 here is CASSLGGPLDEQYF. CDR3 nucleotide sequence: TGCGCCAGCAGCTTGGGGGGTCCGCTCGACGAGCAGTACTTC.

The chain uses TRBV30 and TRBJ2-3; D not resolved. Germline-derived CDR1 and CDR2 are GTSNPN and SVGIG (reference sequence). The CDR3 is 11 amino acids. V was shortened by 2 bases and J by 5 bases, with 5 bases between the two germline ends. This CDR3 is CAWSQEDTQYF. CDR3 coding DNA: TGTGCCTGGAGTCAAGAAGATACGCAGTATTTT.

This clonotype has at least ten counts. The CDR3 reads CSATKTGARNQPQHF. CDR3 nucleotides: TGCAGTGCTACGAAGACCGGGGCTAGAAATCAGCCCCAGCATTTT. The chain links TRBV20-1 to TRBJ1-5; D may be TRBD1 (5 bases). The CDR3 runs to 15 residues. The germline V and J ends were trimmed by 4 bases and 4 bases, with 17 bases remaining between them. Germline assignment: CDR1 DFQATT and CDR2 SNEGSKA (reference sequence).

Relative to its sample, this clonotype is medium-sized. This CDR3 is CSASTLAGLLEQYF. Written as DNA, the CDR3 is TGCAGTGCTAGTACCCTAGCGGGACTGCTCGAGCAGTACTTC. The rearrangement joins TRBV20-1 to TRBJ2-7; 9 bases agree with TRBD2. Germline CDR1 reads DFQATT; CDR2 reads SNEGSKA (reference sequence). The ends lost 3 bases at V and 6 bases at J; junction bases unmatched: 9. The CDR3 consists of 14 residues.

This clonotype turned up a few times. The DNA for the CDR3 is TGTGCCATCACAGGCACACAGGGCGGCGAGCAGTACTTC. Amino acids: CAITGTQGGEQYF. The V call is TRBV10-3, the J call TRBJ2-7, with D perhaps matching TRBD1 (6 bases). With 7 bases removed from V and 6 bases from J, the gap between germline ends came to 16 bases. Germline-derived CDR1 and CDR2 are ENHRY and SYGVKD. This CDR3 has 13 amino acids.

This clonotype was detected ten times or more. The V call is TRBV30, the J call TRBJ2-7; 8 nucleotides agree with TRBD2. CDR3 length equals 12 residues. Trimming cost V 3 bases and J 5 bases; bases outside gene matches: 3. Germline V gene data show CDR1 as GTSNPN and CDR2 as SVGIG (reference sequence). The CDR3 sequence: CAWSGRGDEQYF. The CDR3 DNA reads as TGTGCCTGGAGCGGGAGGGGCGACGAGCAGTACTTC. Using reference TRBV30 and TRBJ2-7 for the parts outside the CDR3, the full variable domain is SQTIHQWPATLVQPVGSPLSLECTVEGTSNPNLYWYRQAAGRGLQLLFYSVGIGQISSEVPQNLSASRPQDRQFILSSKKLLLSDSGFYLCAWSGRGDEQYFGPGTRLTVT.

This clonotype was counted at least ten times. J is TRBJ1-2 and V is TRBV19; D call uncertain. Germline V gene lookup returns CDR1 LNHDA and CDR2 SQIVND (reference sequence). V was shortened by 6 bases and J by 4 bases, with 15 bases between the two germline ends. The CDR3 is made up of 14 amino acids. This CDR3 reads CASSSIPGSYGYTF. CDR3 bases: TGTGCCAGTAGCTCAATACCGGGATCCTATGGCTACACCTTC. Together with reference TRBV19 and TRBJ1-2, the CDR3 gives the full variable domain: DGGITQSPKYLFRKEGQNVTLSCEQNLNHDAMYWYRQDPGQGLRLIYYSQIVNDFQKGDIAEGYSVSREKKESFPLTVTSAQKNPTAFYLCASSSIPGSYGYTFGSGTRLTVV.

This clonotype was counted at least ten times. V is TRBV2 and J is TRBJ2-2, with 7 bases that match TRBD1. Unmatched junction bases numbered 11, after V lost 6 bases and J lost 7 bases. CDR1 and CDR2 (germline): SNHLY, FYNNEI. The CDR3 sequence is 15 residues long. CDR3 coding DNA: TGTGCCAGCAGAGAATATCAGGGGGAGATCGGGGAGCTGTTTTTT. Protein product: CASREYQGEIGELFF.

V and J are TRBV9 and TRBJ2-5, with 14 bases aligning to TRBD2. Trimming took 3 bases from V and 1 from J; bases not matched to a gene: 8. The CDR3 runs to 18 residues. Germline CDR1 is SGDLS and CDR2 is YYNGEE. The CDR3: CASSAGTSGSGFQETQYF. DNA of the CDR3: TGTGCCAGCAGCGCAGGGACTAGCGGGAGTGGCTTCCAAGAGACCCAGTACTTC. The whole variable domain, remainder taken from reference TRBV9 and TRBJ2-5, is DSGVTQTPKHLITATGQRVTLRCSPRSGDLSVYWYQQSLDQGLQFLIQYYNGEERAKGNILERFSAQQFPDLHSELNLSSLELGDSALYFCASSAGTSGSGFQETQYFGPGTRLLVL.

The rearrangement links TRBV29-1 to TRBJ2-3; TRBD1 matches at 7 bases. This CDR3 is built from 14 residues. Germline CDR1 reads SQVTM; CDR2 reads ANQGSEA. V was clipped by 5 bases and J by 2 bases; unmatched bases: 7. This CDR3 reads CSVMEDRATDTQYF. The CDR3 region has the DNA TGCAGCGTTATGGAAGACAGGGCCACAGATACGCAGTATTTT.

This clonotype was found once. The chain carries TRBV7-6 and TRBJ1-3; possible D gene TRBD1, 5 bases. V was cut by 5 bases and J by 7 bases, with 9 bases left in between. This CDR3 has 12 amino acids. The germline V gene has CDR1 SGHVS and CDR2 FNYEAQ. The CDR3 region has the DNA TGTGCCAGCAGCGTCGACAGCAACACCATATATTTT. As protein: CASSVDSNTIYF.

The table lists this clonotype with many counts. CDR3 in DNA: TGTGCCAGCGGCCGAGGGAAGTCTACGCAGTATTTT. Amino acids: CASGRGKSTQYF. The chain recombines TRBV2 with TRBJ2-3, with a tentative D call TRBD2 (5 bases). The CDR3 runs to 12 residues. Germline V gene lookup returns CDR1 SNHLY and CDR2 FYNNEI. V gave up 8 bases and J gave up 8 bases, with 14 bases separating them.

This clonotype is deemed medium-sized. The gene calls are TRBV6-1 and TRBJ2-1, with D possibly being TRBD2 (6 bases). V lost 2 bases and J lost 4, with 12 bases in between. The CDR3 length is 15 residues. Germline CDR1 and CDR2: MNHNS and SASEGT. The CDR3 loop is CASSESSGTYNEQFF. CDR3 DNA: TGTGCCAGCAGTGAATCTTCAGGGACTTACAATGAGCAGTTCTTC.

This clonotype was observed a handful of times. The chain has TRBV11-2 and TRBJ1-2; tentative D call: TRBD1 (5 bases). Trimming removed 4 bases at V and 6 bases at J, with 15 bases between. Germline assignment: CDR1 SGHAT and CDR2 FQNNGV. This CDR3 spans 14 amino acids. The CDR3 is CASSSKGREDGYTF. Written as DNA, the CDR3 is TGTGCCAGCAGCTCAAAGGGCAGGGAGGATGGCTACACCTTC.

The chain recombines TRBV10-1 with TRBJ1-1, with TRBD1 as a possible D gene (5 bases). The CDR3 totals 13 residues. Germline CDR1 reads WNHNN; CDR2 reads SYGVQD (reference sequence). The V gene lost 8 bases and the J gene lost 1 base, with 11 bases spanning the gap. CDR3 nucleotide sequence: TGCGCCAGCCGCCTGGACAAGAACACTGAAGCTTTCTTT. This sequence encodes CASRLDKNTEAFF.

A few counts support this clonotype. The CDR3 sequence: CASSFRSRGELSSYNEQFF. For the CDR3, the DNA is TGTGCCAGCAGTTTCAGGTCTCGGGGAGAGTTGAGCTCCTACAATGAGCAGTTCTTC. The J gene is TRBJ2-1, the V gene TRBV12-3 or TRBV12-4; TRBD2 is a possible D gene (5 bases). V was trimmed by 3 bases and J by 0 bases, leaving 21 bases between them. The CDR3 covers 19 residues.

The gene calls are TRBV29-1 and TRBJ2-5; D possibly uses TRBD1 or TRBD2 (6 bases each). CDR3 length: 12 residues. Per germline, CDR1 SQVTM and CDR2 ANQGSEA. The germline V and J ends were trimmed by 5 bases and 7 bases, with 14 bases remaining between them. CDR3 in amino acids: CSVTGLGGTQYF. The CDR3, as DNA: TGCAGCGTTACAGGGTTGGGAGGGACCCAGTACTTC.

The chain has TRBV2 and TRBJ1-1, with unresolved D. V was trimmed by 1 base and J by 5 bases, leaving 8 bases between them. The germline gives CDR1 SNHLY, CDR2 FYNNEI. This CDR3 is built from 13 residues. The CDR3 DNA reads TGTGCCAGCAGTGAAGGGGGTGGTACTGAAGCTTTCTTT. Its translation: CASSEGGGTEAFF.

This clonotype was observed at least ten times. The gene calls are TRBV2 and TRBJ2-1; 16 positions agree with TRBD2. CDR3 length equals 15 residues. Germline values: CDR1 SNHLY, CDR2 FYNNEI. The V segment lost 6 bases and the J segment 8 bases; nucleotides outside the gene matches: 4. In nucleotides, the CDR3 is TGTGCCAGCAGGGGACTAGCGGGAGGGCCCGATGAGCAGTTCTTC. Encoded protein: CASRGLAGGPDEQFF.

This clonotype has more than one count but fewer than ten. The rearrangement links TRBV20-1 to TRBJ1-1; unclear D gene. Trimming took 1 base from V and 5 from J, leaving 11 bases between them. Germline CDR1 reads DFQATT; CDR2 reads SNEGSKA (reference sequence). This CDR3 spans 13 amino acids. The CDR3, as DNA: TGCAGTGCTAGAGTCTCACGCCGTACTGAAGCTTTCTTT. It translates to CSARVSRRTEAFF.

This clonotype showed up many times. This rearrangement joins TRBV10-1 to TRBJ2-7, with unresolved D. The CDR3 sequence is 14 residues long. Trimming pared 6 bases from V and 3 bases from J, leaving 15 bases between. Germline-derived CDR1 and CDR2 are WNHNN and SYGVQD (reference sequence). This CDR3 is CASSDGFAVYEQYF. In DNA form, the CDR3 reads TGCGCCAGCAGCGACGGCTTCGCGGTCTACGAGCAGTACTTC.

This clonotype was seen repeatedly, ten times or more. This chain uses TRBV10-3 with TRBJ2-3; 11 nucleotides line up with TRBD2. From germline, CDR1 is ENHRY and CDR2 SYGVKD. V lost 7 bases and J lost 5; bases outside the gene matches: 8. CDR3 length equals 15 residues. Here the CDR3 reads CAITSGLAGIDTQYF. CDR3 coding DNA: TGTGCCATCACTAGCGGACTAGCGGGTATAGATACGCAGTATTTT.

This clonotype has only a few counts. The chain combines TRBV7-9 with TRBJ2-3; 7 bases line up with TRBD1. CDR3 length equals 15 residues. Trimming cost V 4 bases and J 3 bases; bases outside gene matches: 7. Germline-derived CDR1 and CDR2 are SEHNR and FQNEAQ (reference sequence). CDR3 in amino acids: CASSSDRSLTDTQYF. The CDR3 bases are TGTGCCAGCAGCTCGGACAGGTCACTTACAGATACGCAGTATTTT.